Presented here are 10 T cell receptor beta chains from one specimen sequenced in a study of blood T cell repertoires in COVID-19. Sequenced by immunoSEQ multiplex PCR; TCRdb stores in-frame clones only, minus some. This table has 250,000 to 350,000 clones, just over 90% appearing once. The source material was peripheral blood. Receptors originate from a woman aged 25 to 45 with COVID-19, enrolled during active disease.

The chain joins TRBV2 to TRBJ1-2, with 9 nucleotides matching TRBD1. Germline CDR1 is SNHLY and CDR2 is FYNNEI. The length of the CDR3 is 13 residues. With 6 bases clipped from V and 8 bases from J, the junction kept 7 bases outside the gene matches. The CDR3 DNA sequence: TGTGCCAGCAGCGCCGGGACAGGGATCGGCTACACCTTC. It encodes CASSAGTGIGYTF.

V gene TRBV6-5 combines with J gene TRBJ1-1, with TRBD1 identical over 7 bases. This CDR3 spans 15 amino acids. Germline-derived CDR1 and CDR2 are MNHEY and SVGAGI. Trimming at V came to 6 bases and at J to 1 base, leaving 8 bases not matched to a gene. The CDR3 DNA is TGTGCCAGCAGGTCGGGACAGATAGAGAACACTGAAGCTTTCTTT. Protein: CASRSGQIENTEAFF.

The CDR3 loop is CASSPGLGVDTQYF. CDR3 nucleotides: TGTGCCAGCAGCCCCGGACTCGGGGTGGATACGCAGTATTTT. The J gene is TRBJ2-3, the V gene TRBV7-7, with a weak D call TRBD2 (5 bases). The germline CDR1 and CDR2 sequences are SSHAT and FNYEAQ (reference sequence). Trimming removed 5 bases from V and 6 bases from J, with 15 bases in between. This CDR3 spans 14 amino acids.

The chain has TRBV2 and TRBJ2-3; perhaps TRBD2 as D (5 bases). Germline CDR1 reads SNHLY; CDR2 reads FYNNEI. V lost 7 bases to trimming and J lost 1 base, with 12 bases between them. This CDR3 spans 14 amino acids. CDR3 sequence reads: CASKKRSRTDTQYF. The CDR3 nucleotides are TGTGCCAGCAAGAAGCGGAGCCGCACAGATACGCAGTATTTT.

V is TRBV10-3 and J is TRBJ2-2; no clear D. CDR3 length: 14 residues. Between the trimmed V and J ends, which lost 7 bases and 4 bases, there was a span of 13 bases. Germline V gene data show CDR1 as ENHRY and CDR2 as SYGVKD. The CDR3 sequence is CAITPIGGTGELFF. The CDR3 DNA sequence: TGTGCCATCACCCCAATCGGTGGCACCGGGGAGCTGTTTTTT.

The genes are TRBV2 and TRBJ1-2; D is uncertain. The CDR3 contains 15 residues. CDR1 is SNHLY and CDR2 is FYNNEI in the germline V gene. Deletions cut 6 bases from V and 5 bases from J, with 19 bases between. The CDR3 loop is CASREAETVGYGYTF. The CDR3 bases are TGTGCCAGCAGGGAGGCCGAGACGGTGGGATATGGCTACACCTTC.

This clone was found a few times. The chain joins TRBV3-1 (or the pseudogene TRBV3-2) to TRBJ2-1, with D possibly being TRBD1 (6 bases). The CDR3 is made up of 12 amino acids. The V end was cut by 4 bases, the J end by 10 bases, with 11 bases between. Germline V gene sequence: CDR1 LGHDT, CDR2 YNNKEL (reference sequence). The CDR3 DNA is TGTGCCAGCAGCCTGCGGACAGCCGAGCAGTTCTTC. Amino acids: CASSLRTAEQFF.

The chain links TRBV7-8 to TRBJ2-5; D gene unclear. The CDR3 is 18 amino acids. Between the trimmed V and J ends, which lost 5 bases and 5 bases, there was a span of 27 bases. The germline CDR1 and CDR2 sequences are SGHVS and FQNEAQ. Written as DNA, the CDR3 is TGTGCCAGCAGCCCCGGCGAGAACAGCTTTGGGCTCGACGAGACCCAGTACTTC. Its translation: CASSPGENSFGLDETQYF.

V gene TRBV27 combines with J gene TRBJ2-5, with no clear D. The length of the CDR3 is 13 residues. The V gene lost 7 bases and the J gene lost 1 base, with 10 bases spanning the gap. CDR1 MNHEY and CDR2 SMNVEV come from the germline V gene (reference sequence). The DNA for the CDR3 is TGTGCCAGCAAGATTACTGCCCAAGAGACCCAGTACTTC. It is translated as CASKITAQETQYF.

The V and J genes are TRBV3-1 (or the pseudogene TRBV3-2) and TRBJ2-5, with 12 nucleotides matching TRBD2. The germline V gene encodes CDR1 LGHDT and CDR2 YNNKEL (reference sequence). V lost 4 bases and J lost 5; bases outside the gene matches: 11. CDR3 length: 17 amino acids. The CDR3, as DNA: TGTGCCAGCAGCCGATGGCTAGCGGGAGGGCCGTGGGAGACCCAGTACTTC. Translating it yields CASSRWLAGGPWETQYF.